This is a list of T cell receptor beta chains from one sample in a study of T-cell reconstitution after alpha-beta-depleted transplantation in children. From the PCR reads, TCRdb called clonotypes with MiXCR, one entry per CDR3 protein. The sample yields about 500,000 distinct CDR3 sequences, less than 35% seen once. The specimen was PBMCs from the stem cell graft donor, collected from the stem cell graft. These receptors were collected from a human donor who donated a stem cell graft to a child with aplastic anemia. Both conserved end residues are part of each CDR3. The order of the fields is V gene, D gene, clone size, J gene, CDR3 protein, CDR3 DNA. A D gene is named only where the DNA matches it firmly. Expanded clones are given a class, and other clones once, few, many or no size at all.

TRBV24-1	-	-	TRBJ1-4	CATSDSRVGNEKLFF	TGTGCCACCAGTGACTCGCGGGTGGGGAATGAAAAACTGTTTTTT
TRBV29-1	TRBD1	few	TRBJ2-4	CSGGQGAGIQYF	TGCAGCGGAGGACAGGGAGCGGGCATTCAGTACTTC
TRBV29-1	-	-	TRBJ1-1	CSVVGGLVNTEAFF	TGCAGCGTCGTAGGGGGGTTAGTGAACACTGAAGCTTTCTTT
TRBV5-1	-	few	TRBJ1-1	CASSPVPGVNTEAFF	TGCGCCAGCAGCCCGGTCCCAGGAGTGAACACTGAAGCTTTCTTT
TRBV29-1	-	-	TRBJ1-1	CSVTTGKNTEAFF	TGCAGCGTTACCACAGGGAAGAACACTGAAGCTTTCTTT
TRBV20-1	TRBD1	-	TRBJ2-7	CSASLLTDRDGEQYF	TGCAGTGCTAGCTTGCTCACGGACAGGGATGGCGAGCAGTACTTC
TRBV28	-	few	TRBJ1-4	CASGLSEFNEKLFF	TGTGCCAGCGGGCTGAGCGAATTTAATGAAAAACTGTTTTTT
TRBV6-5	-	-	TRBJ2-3	CASSSPGPRSADTQYF	TGTGCCAGCAGTTCACCGGGACCCAGATCGGCAGATACGCAGTATTTT
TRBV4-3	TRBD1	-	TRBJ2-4	CASCQQGNIQYF	TGCGCCAGCTGCCAACAGGGGAACATTCAGTACTTC
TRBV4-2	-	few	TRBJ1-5	CASSQGQVHNQPQHF	TGTGCCAGCAGCCAAGGACAGGTACACAATCAGCCCCAGCATTTT
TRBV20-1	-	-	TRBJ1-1	CSANTGQRISEAFF	TGCAGTGCGAATACAGGTCAGCGAATTTCTGAAGCTTTCTTT
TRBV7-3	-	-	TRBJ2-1	CASSSRGLNYNEQFF	TGTGCCAGCAGCTCCCGGGGTTTGAACTACAATGAGCAGTTCTTC
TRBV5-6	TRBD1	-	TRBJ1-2	CASSWDRGYGYTF	TGTGCCAGCAGTTGGGACAGGGGCTATGGCTACACCTTC
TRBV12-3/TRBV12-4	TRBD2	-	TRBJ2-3	CASSWTSGGTDTQYF	TGTGCCAGCAGCTGGACTAGCGGGGGTACAGATACGCAGTATTTT
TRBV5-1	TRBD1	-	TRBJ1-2	CASSLSRDRSNYGYTF	TGCGCCAGCAGCTTGTCCCGGGACAGGTCTAACTATGGCTACACCTTC
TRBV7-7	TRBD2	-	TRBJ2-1	CASSPLAGTSNEQFF	TGTGCCAGCAGCCCGCTAGCGGGAACGAGTAATGAGCAGTTCTTC
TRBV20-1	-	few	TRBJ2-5	CSASNRAAQETQYF	TGCAGTGCTTCAAACAGGGCTGCCCAAGAGACCCAGTACTTC
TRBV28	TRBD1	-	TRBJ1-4	CASSRPGTGVLTNEKLFF	TGTGCCAGCAGTCGTCCCGGGACAGGGGTACTGACTAATGAAAAACTGTTTTTT
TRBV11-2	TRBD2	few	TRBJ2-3	CASSLYLAASTDTQYF	TGTGCCAGCAGCTTATATCTAGCGGCTAGCACAGATACGCAGTATTTT
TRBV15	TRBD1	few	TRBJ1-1	CATSKDRGQYTEAFF	TGTGCCACCAGCAAGGACAGGGGGCAGTACACTGAAGCTTTCTTT
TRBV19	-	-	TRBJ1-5	CASSGSSNQPQHF	TGTGCCAGTAGTGGGTCCAGCAATCAGCCCCAGCATTTT
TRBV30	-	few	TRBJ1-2	CAWSQGRNNYGYTF	TGTGCCTGGAGTCAGGGGAGGAATAACTATGGCTACACCTTC
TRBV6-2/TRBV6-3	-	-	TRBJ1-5	CASRNRPSVFQPNQPQHF	TGTGCCAGCAGAAACAGACCGTCGGTGTTTCAGCCCAATCAGCCCCAGCATTTT
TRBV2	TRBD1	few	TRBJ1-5	CASSETGQGIGPQHF	TGTGCCAGCAGTGAAACCGGACAGGGAATAGGACCCCAGCATTTT
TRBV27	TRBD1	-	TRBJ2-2	CASSNTGAGELFF	TGTGCCAGCAGTAACACAGGGGCCGGGGAGCTGTTTTTT
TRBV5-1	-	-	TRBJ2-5	CASSLVPIGETQYF	TGCGCCAGCAGCTTGGTCCCGATAGGAGAGACCCAGTACTTC
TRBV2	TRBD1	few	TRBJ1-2	CASKATGSAGYTF	TGTGCCAGCAAAGCGACAGGGTCGGCAGGCTACACCTTC
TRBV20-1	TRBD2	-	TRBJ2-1	CSVPTSGRGNEQFF	TGCAGTGTCCCGACTAGCGGGAGAGGAAATGAGCAGTTCTTC
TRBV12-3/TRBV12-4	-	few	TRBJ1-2	CASSLGADYGYTF	TGTGCCAGCAGTTTAGGGGCAGACTATGGCTACACCTTC
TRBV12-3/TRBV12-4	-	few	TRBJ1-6	CASRQYNSPLHF	TGTGCCAGCAGGCAATATAATTCACCCCTCCACTTT
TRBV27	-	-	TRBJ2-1	CASSFPAGSYNEQFF	TGTGCCAGCAGTTTCCCGGCAGGATCCTACAATGAGCAGTTCTTC
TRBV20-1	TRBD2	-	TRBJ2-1	CSARAPSGSYNEQFF	TGCAGTGCTAGAGCCCCTAGCGGCTCCTACAATGAGCAGTTCTTC
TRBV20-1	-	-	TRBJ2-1	CSVEGGPASYNEQFF	TGCAGTGTTGAAGGCGGGCCGGCCTCCTACAATGAGCAGTTCTTC
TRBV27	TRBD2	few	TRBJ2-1	CASSFYSGGWGNEQFF	TGTGCCAGCAGTTTTTATTCGGGAGGTTGGGGGAATGAGCAGTTCTTC
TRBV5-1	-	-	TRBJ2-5	CASSSSGTQETQYF	TGCGCCAGCAGCTCATCCGGGACCCAAGAGACCCAGTACTTC
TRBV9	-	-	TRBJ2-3	CASSLSEGSTDTQYF	TGTGCCAGCAGCCTTAGTGAGGGGTCCACAGATACGCAGTATTTT
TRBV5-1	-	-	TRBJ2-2	CASSLSGADTGELFF	TGCGCCAGCAGCCTTAGCGGAGCCGACACCGGGGAGCTGTTTTTT
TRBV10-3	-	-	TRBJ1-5	CAISEWGELNQPQHF	TGTGCCATCAGTGAATGGGGGGAACTCAATCAGCCCCAGCATTTT
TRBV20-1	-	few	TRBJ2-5	CSARFPTGSGETQYF	TGCAGTGCTAGATTTCCAACCGGTTCCGGGGAGACCCAGTACTTC
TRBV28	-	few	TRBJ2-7	CASSSKLWYFYEQYF	TGTGCCAGCAGTTCAAAACTGTGGTACTTCTACGAGCAGTACTTC
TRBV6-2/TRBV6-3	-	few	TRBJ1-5	CASSYVGIQPQHF	TGTGCCAGCAGTTACGTGGGGATACAGCCCCAGCATTTT
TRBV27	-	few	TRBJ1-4	CASRPDRFDEKLFF	TGTGCCAGCCGACCAGACAGATTCGATGAAAAACTGTTTTTT
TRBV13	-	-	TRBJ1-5	CASSLGLVGLGNQPQHF	TGTGCCAGCAGCTTAGGATTGGTGGGCCTTGGCAATCAGCCCCAGCATTTT
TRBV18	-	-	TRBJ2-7	CASSPTSTGEQYF	TGTGCCAGCTCTCCCACTAGTACGGGCGAGCAGTACTTC
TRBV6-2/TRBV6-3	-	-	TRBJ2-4	CASSYPIQGTLAKNIQYF	TGTGCCAGCAGTTACCCTATTCAGGGGACCCTGGCCAAAAACATTCAGTACTTC
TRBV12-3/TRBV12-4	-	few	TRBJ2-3	CASTPSALDGTQYF	TGTGCCAGCACCCCTAGCGCGTTGGATGGTACGCAGTATTTT
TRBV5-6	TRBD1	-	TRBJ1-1	CASSRDRFDTEAFF	TGTGCCAGCAGTCGGGACAGGTTCGACACTGAAGCTTTCTTT
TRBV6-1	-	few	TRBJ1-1	CASSAGRVGDTEAFF	TGTGCCAGCAGTGCCGGGAGGGTTGGGGACACTGAAGCTTTCTTT
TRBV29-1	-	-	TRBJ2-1	CSVEERQGLIDEQFF	TGCAGCGTTGAAGAGCGGCAGGGGTTAATCGATGAGCAGTTCTTC
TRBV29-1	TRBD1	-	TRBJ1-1	CSVPQGASGTEAFF	TGCAGCGTTCCCCAGGGGGCGTCCGGCACTGAAGCTTTCTTT
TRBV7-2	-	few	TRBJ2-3	CASSLRGPIDTDTQYF	TGTGCCAGCAGCTTGAGGGGCCCCATTGACACAGATACGCAGTATTTT
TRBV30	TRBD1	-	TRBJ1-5	CAWNRDSLNQPQHF	TGTGCCTGGAATCGGGACAGCCTCAATCAGCCCCAGCATTTT
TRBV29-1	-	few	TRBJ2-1	CSVDDIRSYNEQFF	TGCAGCGTTGATGACATCCGTTCCTACAATGAGCAGTTCTTC
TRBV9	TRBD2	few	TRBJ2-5	CASSVGLAGIKTQYF	TGTGCCAGCAGCGTAGGACTAGCGGGGATAAAGACCCAGTACTTC
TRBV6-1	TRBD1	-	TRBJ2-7	CASTGTGRAYEQYF	TGTGCCAGCACGGGGACAGGGCGGGCCTACGAGCAGTACTTC
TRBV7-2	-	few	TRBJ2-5	CASSLPRGGAGTQYF	TGTGCCAGCAGCTTACCTAGGGGCGGGGCGGGGACCCAGTACTTC